This entry describes one T cell receptor beta chain. This sample is part of a study of shared clonotypes between healthy human individuals. Genomic DNA of every subset was divided equally among multiple immunoSEQ plates. Method: immunoSEQ multiplex PCR; TCRdb's copy keeps in-frame clones and lacks some. The sample yields about 490,000 clones, 60% to 80% seen once. This CDR3 region has 16 residues. Germline CDR1 and CDR2: LGHNA and YSLEER. The V and J ends lost 2 bases and 3 bases respectively, with 16 bases between them. The study used 85 million or so PBMCs per unsorted sample for genomic DNA. The sequenced sample was PBMCs. The J gene is TRBJ1-2, the V gene TRBV4-3; D remains unclear. The sequence was obtained from a woman aged 40 to 50 in good health. Some clones in this sample may be carry-over from other donors' samples. As DNA, the CDR3 is TGCGCCAGCAGCCAAACCCCCGCAAGGGATGACTATGGCTACACCTTC. Its translation: CASSQTPARDDYGYTF.